This T cell receptor beta chain appears in the sequencing data of a study of Ad26.COV2.S vaccination and SARS-CoV-2 variants. Background on the study: Once or twice, 56 days apart, Ad26.COV2.S was delivered intramuscularly. Study-wide points: Those who received vaccine or placebo ended up with similar non-spike TCR breadth. Reportedly, spike-specific CD8+ and CD4+ T cell responses achieved substantial breadth once vaccination had taken place.

Worth noting for this clone: Its antigen remains unidentified.

Data came from immunoSEQ multiplex PCR; TCRdb stores just in-frame clones and leaves some out. The sample has about 350,000 clones, around 89% seen once. Documented treatment: roughly 18 received Ad26.COV2.S at low or high dose, single or two shots; about 5 received placebo; per-sample allocation not given. Sampling happened 63 days after the first vaccine or placebo injection. Ad26 vector vaccine expressed Wuhan-strain SARS-CoV-2 spike. CDR3 length equals 14 residues. The V end was cut by 4 bases, the J end by 4 bases, with 13 bases between. Germline CDR1 is SGHTA and CDR2 is FQGNSA. Sequences were derived from peripheral blood, sampled in a trial of Ad26.COV2.S vaccine versus placebo. The origin of this receptor is a person aged 18-60 years who received the Ad26.COV2.S COVID-19 vaccine or a placebo. The chain combines TRBV7-2 with TRBJ1-2, with D uncertain. The CDR3 protein is CASSSGFPSYGYTF. CDR3 sequence (DNA): TGTGCCAGCAGCTCCGGATTCCCATCCTATGGCTACACCTTC.